Below are 10 T cell receptor beta chains sequenced from a single sample in a study of OX40 agonist ivuxolimab in advanced cancers. Clones were sequenced by immunoSEQ multiplex PCR, and TCRdb holds only the in-frame ones, with some missing. This table has 63,000 or so clones, almost 85% appearing once. Sequencing was performed on CD4+ or CD8+ T cells sorted from blood, taken in a trial of the OX40 agonist ivuxolimab. The origin of the receptors is an adult with an advanced solid tumor such as melanoma, head and neck, liver or kidney cancer.

The rearrangement joins TRBV5-1 to TRBJ1-6; perhaps TRBD1 as D (5 bases). The CDR3 extends over 14 amino acids. The germline V gene has CDR1 SGHRS and CDR2 YFSETQ. The V end was cut by 6 bases, the J end by 10 bases, with 17 bases between. As DNA, the CDR3 is TGCGCCAGCACCTGGGGGGGTGTTCGCTCACCCCTCCACTTT. This translates into CASTWGGVRSPLHF.

The chain joins TRBV19 to TRBJ2-2; D ambiguous. CDR1 LNHDA and CDR2 SQIVND come from the germline V gene (reference sequence). Trimming left V 0 bases short and J 6 bases short, with 8 bases between. There are 14 residues in the CDR3. This chain's CDR3 is CASSIDSTAGELFF. The CDR3 coding sequence is TGTGCCAGTAGTATAGATTCGACCGCCGGGGAGCTGTTTTTT.

This clone was seen a few times. The chain employs TRBV27 and TRBJ1-2; D is undetermined. Trimming removed 3 bases at V and 7 bases at J, with 15 bases between. Per the germline V gene, CDR1 is MNHEY and CDR2 is SMNVEV (reference sequence). The CDR3 covers 14 residues. The CDR3 region has the DNA TGTGCCAGCAGTTTCGACACCCTCGGCGGTGGCTACACCTTC. As protein: CASSFDTLGGGYTF.

This rearrangement joins TRBV15 to TRBJ2-4; 9 positions match TRBD2. CDR1 and CDR2 from the germline V gene are LNHNV and YYDKDF (reference sequence). CDR3 size: 17 residues. Trimming at V came to 0 bases and at J to 7 bases, leaving 10 bases not matched to a gene. The CDR3 DNA is TGTGCCACCAGCAGAGATAAGAGTGGGACTAGCAGGAACATTCAGTACTTC. This encodes CATSRDKSGTSRNIQYF. Based on the CDR3 plus reference TRBV15 and TRBJ2-4, the full variable domain is DAMVIQNPRYQVTQFGKPVTLSCSQTLNHNVMYWYQQKSSQAPKLLFHYYDKDFNNEADTPDNFQSRRPNTSFCFLDIRSPGLGDTAMYLCATSRDKSGTSRNIQYFGAGTRLSVL.

The chain is built from TRBV15 and TRBJ2-5; 8 bases line up with TRBD1. The end of the DNA is better explained by TRBJ2-7, so the J call may be wrong. There are 19 residues in the CDR3. The germline CDR1 and CDR2 sequences are LNHNV and YYDKDF (reference sequence). CDR3 nucleotides: TGTGCCACCAGCAGAGACACGCATGCAGGGGGCAGGAGGTCCTACGAGCAGTACTTC. Protein sequence: CATSRDTHAGGRRSYEQYF.

The table lists this clone with a count of one. The V gene is TRBV19, the J gene TRBJ2-7; 8 nucleotides match TRBD1. Germline V gives CDR1 LNHDA, CDR2 SQIVND (reference sequence). V was pared by 5 bases and J by 0 bases, with 12 bases of the junction left unmatched. The CDR3 contains 17 residues. DNA of the CDR3: TGTGCCAGTAGTGTCCGGATAGGGACAGGCCCCTCCTACGAGCAGTACTTC. Residues: CASSVRIGTGPSYEQYF.

The rearrangement links TRBV7-2 to TRBJ2-2; possible D gene TRBD2, 5 bases. Trimming took 5 bases from V and 6 from J, leaving 16 bases between them. The CDR3 has 15 residues. Germline V gives CDR1 SGHTA, CDR2 FQGNSA. The CDR3 sequence: CASSPVVAYPGELFF. Written as DNA, the CDR3 is TGTGCCAGCAGCCCCGTGGTAGCGTATCCCGGGGAGCTGTTTTTT.

This clone was detected a few times. Here the CDR3 reads CASSMGTGNTEAFF. The CDR3 DNA reads as TGTGCCAGTAGTATGGGTACGGGGAACACTGAAGCTTTCTTT. The rearrangement joins TRBV19 to TRBJ1-1; D remains ambiguous. The CDR3 sequence is 14 residues long. Germline-derived CDR1 and CDR2 are LNHDA and SQIVND (reference sequence). V was clipped by 3 bases and J by 1 base, with 9 bases between them.

About this clone: Other DNA sequences in the sample encode the same CDR3. The gene calls are TRBV11-2 and TRBJ1-1; 8 nucleotides line up with TRBD1. Germline V gene lookup returns CDR1 SGHAT and CDR2 FQNNGV. With 5 bases clipped from V and 1 base from J, the junction kept 3 bases outside the gene matches. The CDR3 loop spans 14 amino acids. The CDR3 nucleotides are TGTGCCAGCAGCGTGACAGGGGCGAACACTGAAGCTTTCTTT. Protein product: CASSVTGANTEAFF.

The V and J genes are TRBV5-6 and TRBJ1-1, with 9 bases that match TRBD1. This CDR3 spans 15 amino acids. V gave up 5 bases and J gave up 1 base; unmatched junction bases: 6. The germline V gene encodes CDR1 SGHDT and CDR2 YYEEEE. In DNA form, the CDR3 reads TGTGCCAGCAGACTACAGGGGGCAGGGAACACTGAAGCTTTCTTT. It specifies CASRLQGAGNTEAFF.